This paragraph covers one T cell receptor beta chain sequence. Its target is not known. Germline loops: CDR1 MGHDK, CDR2 SYGVNS. The ends were cut back, 3 bases at V and 1 base at J, with 9 bases in the middle. The CDR3 has 15 amino acids. Reverse transcribing all isolated RNA meant expressed TCRB transcripts were sequenced. Using immunoSEQ multiplex PCR, the repertoire was profiled, and TCRdb retains in-frame clones only, with some absent. The sample comprises 15,000 to 20,000 clones, around 50% of which are singletons, and about 0.43% rests with the top ten. The data are from a study of beta chain features in type 1 diabetes. Study at large: Analysis included roughly 100 million sorted cells drawn from all samples. Study-level points and caveats: In comparison with healthy donors, patients had naive, central memory and Treg TCRB repertoires that appeared more similar.

The source material was stem cell memory CD4+ T cells from blood. This receptor was taken from a man younger than 30 in good health. The chain is built from TRBV25-1 and TRBJ2-2, with D uncertain. The CDR3 loop is CASSERLRNTGELFF. CDR3 in DNA: TGTGCCAGCAGTGAGCGACTCAGGAACACCGGGGAGCTGTTTTTT.